This T cell receptor (beta chain) was captured by sequencing in a study of OX40 agonist ivuxolimab in advanced cancers. This CDR3 is 17 amino acids long. In germline, CDR1 is SGHVS, CDR2 FNYEAQ. The trim removed 4 bases at V and 0 bases at J, leaving 11 bases unmatched. Data came from immunoSEQ multiplex PCR; TCRdb stores just in-frame clones and leaves some out. The top ten clones hold roughly an eighth of a sample with approximately 81,000 clones, 85% to 95% of them seen once. This material consisted of CD4+ or CD8+ T cells sorted from blood, taken in a trial of the OX40 agonist ivuxolimab. The chain uses TRBV7-6 and TRBJ1-2; 7 bases match TRBD1. This TCR was recovered from an adult with an advanced solid tumor such as melanoma, head and neck, liver or kidney cancer. The CDR3 is CASSSQTTGLSNYGYTF. CDR3 in DNA: TGTGCCAGCAGCTCCCAAACGACAGGGCTGTCTAACTATGGCTACACCTTC.